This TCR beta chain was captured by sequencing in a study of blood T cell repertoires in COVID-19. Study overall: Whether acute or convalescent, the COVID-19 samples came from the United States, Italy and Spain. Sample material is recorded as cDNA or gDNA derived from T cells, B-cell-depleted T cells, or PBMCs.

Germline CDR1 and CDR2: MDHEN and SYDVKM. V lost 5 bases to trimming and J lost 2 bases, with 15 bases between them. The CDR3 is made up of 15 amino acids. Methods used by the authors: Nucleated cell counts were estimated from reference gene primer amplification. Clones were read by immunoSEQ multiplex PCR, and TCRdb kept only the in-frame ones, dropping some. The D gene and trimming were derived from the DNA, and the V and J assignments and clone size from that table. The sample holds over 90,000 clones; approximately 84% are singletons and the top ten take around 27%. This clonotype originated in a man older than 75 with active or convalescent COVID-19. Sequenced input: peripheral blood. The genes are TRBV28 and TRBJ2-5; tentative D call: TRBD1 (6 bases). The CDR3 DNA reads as TGTGCCAGCAGTCGGAGAGGGACACCGCAAGAGACCCAGTACTTC. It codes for CASSRRGTPQETQYF.